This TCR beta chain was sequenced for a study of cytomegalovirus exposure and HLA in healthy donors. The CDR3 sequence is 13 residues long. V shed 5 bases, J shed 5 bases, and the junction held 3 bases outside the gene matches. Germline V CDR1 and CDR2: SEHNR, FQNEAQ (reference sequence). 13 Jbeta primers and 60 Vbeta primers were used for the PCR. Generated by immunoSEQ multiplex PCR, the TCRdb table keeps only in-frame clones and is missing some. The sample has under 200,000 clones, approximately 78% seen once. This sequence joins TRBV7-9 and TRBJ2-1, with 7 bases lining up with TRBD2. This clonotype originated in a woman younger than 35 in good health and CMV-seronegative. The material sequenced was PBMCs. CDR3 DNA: TGTGCCAGCAGCCCCGGACTAGACAATGAGCAGTTCTTC. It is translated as CASSPGLDNEQFF.